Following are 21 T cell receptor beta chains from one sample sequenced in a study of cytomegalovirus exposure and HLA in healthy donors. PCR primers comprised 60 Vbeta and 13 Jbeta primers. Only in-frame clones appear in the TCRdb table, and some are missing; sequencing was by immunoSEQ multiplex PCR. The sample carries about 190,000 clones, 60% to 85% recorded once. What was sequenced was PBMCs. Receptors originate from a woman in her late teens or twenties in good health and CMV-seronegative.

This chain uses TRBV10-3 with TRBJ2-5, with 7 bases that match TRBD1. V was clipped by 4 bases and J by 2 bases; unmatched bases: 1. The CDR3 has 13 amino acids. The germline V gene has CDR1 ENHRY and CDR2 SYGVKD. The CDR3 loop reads CAISGRGQETQYF. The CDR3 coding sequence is TGTGCCATCAGTGGCAGGGGGCAAGAGACCCAGTACTTC.

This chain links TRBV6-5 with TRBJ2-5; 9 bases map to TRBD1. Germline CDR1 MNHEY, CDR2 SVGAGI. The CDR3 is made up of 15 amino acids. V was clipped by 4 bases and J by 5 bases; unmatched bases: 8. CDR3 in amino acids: CASSSGTGIGETQYF. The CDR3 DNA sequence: TGTGCCAGCAGTTCCGGGACAGGGATTGGCGAGACCCAGTACTTC.

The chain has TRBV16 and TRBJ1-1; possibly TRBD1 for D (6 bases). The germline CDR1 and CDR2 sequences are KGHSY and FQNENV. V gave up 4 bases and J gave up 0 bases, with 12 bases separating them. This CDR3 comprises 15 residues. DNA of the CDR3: TGTGCCAGCAGCCCCCGGACAGACTTGAACACTGAAGCTTTCTTT. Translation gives CASSPRTDLNTEAFF.

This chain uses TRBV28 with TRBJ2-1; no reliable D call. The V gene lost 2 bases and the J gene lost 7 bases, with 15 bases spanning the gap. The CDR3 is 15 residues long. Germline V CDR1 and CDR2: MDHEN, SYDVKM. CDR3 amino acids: CASSLGLVSRNEQFF. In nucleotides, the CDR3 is TGTGCCAGCAGTTTAGGTTTGGTTAGCAGAAATGAGCAGTTCTTC.

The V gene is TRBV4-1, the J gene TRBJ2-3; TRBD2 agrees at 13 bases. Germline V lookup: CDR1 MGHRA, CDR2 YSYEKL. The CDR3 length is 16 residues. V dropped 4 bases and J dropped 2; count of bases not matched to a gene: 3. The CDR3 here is CASSPTSGGITDTQYF. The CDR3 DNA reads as TGCGCCAGCAGCCCGACTAGCGGGGGGATCACAGATACGCAGTATTTT.

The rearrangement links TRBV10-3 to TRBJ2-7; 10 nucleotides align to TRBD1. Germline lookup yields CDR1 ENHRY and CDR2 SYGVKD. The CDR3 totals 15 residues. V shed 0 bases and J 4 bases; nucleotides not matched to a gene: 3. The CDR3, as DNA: TGTGCCATCAGTGAGTCCGGGACAGGGGATTACGAGCAGTACTTC. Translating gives CAISESGTGDYEQYF.

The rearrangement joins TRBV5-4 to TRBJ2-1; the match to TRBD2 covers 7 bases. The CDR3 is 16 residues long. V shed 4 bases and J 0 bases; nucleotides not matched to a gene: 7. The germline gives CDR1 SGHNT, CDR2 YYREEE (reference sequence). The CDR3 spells CASSRELAASYNEQFF. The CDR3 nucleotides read TGTGCCAGCAGCCGCGAGCTAGCGGCCTCCTACAATGAGCAGTTCTTC.

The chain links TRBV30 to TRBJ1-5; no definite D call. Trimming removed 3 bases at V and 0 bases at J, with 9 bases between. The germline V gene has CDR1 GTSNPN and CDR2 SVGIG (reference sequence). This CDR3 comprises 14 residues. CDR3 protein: CAWSAVISNQPQHF. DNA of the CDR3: TGTGCCTGGAGCGCAGTGATTAGCAATCAGCCCCAGCATTTT.

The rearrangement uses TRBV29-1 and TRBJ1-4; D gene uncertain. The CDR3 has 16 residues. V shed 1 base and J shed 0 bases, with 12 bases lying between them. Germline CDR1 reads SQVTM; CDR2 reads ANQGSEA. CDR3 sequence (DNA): TGCAGCGTTGAAGCATTATCAGATGCAACTAATGAAAAACTGTTTTTT. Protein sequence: CSVEALSDATNEKLFF.

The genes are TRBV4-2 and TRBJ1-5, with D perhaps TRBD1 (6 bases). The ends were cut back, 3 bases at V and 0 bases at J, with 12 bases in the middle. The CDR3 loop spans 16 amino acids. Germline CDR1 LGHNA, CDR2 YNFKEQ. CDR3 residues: CASSQSGTLSNQPQHF. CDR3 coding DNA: TGTGCCAGCAGCCAGAGTGGGACACTTAGCAATCAGCCCCAGCATTTT.

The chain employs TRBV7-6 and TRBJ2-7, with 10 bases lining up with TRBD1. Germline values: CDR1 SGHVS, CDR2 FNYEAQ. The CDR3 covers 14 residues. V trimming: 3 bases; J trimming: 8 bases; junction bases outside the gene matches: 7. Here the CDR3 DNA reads TGTGCCAGCAGCTTGGGGACAGGGGTTGAACAGCAGTACTTC. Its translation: CASSLGTGVEQQYF.

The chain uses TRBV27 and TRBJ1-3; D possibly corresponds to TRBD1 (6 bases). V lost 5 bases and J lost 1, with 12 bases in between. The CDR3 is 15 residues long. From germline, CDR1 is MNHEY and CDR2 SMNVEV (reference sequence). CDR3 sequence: CASSAVQGSGNTIYF. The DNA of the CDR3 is TGTGCCAGCAGTGCGGTACAGGGTTCTGGAAACACCATATATTTT.

Written as DNA, the CDR3 is TGTGCCAGCAGCTCGACAGGCCCAGGAGGAAAACTGTTTTTT. Translated, it gives CASSSTGPGGKLFF. V gene TRBV5-4 combines with J gene TRBJ1-4, with D possibly being TRBD1 (6 bases). Germline V gene data show CDR1 as SGHNT and CDR2 as YYREEE (reference sequence). The CDR3 is 14 residues long. V was shortened by 3 bases and J by 10 bases, with 16 bases between the two germline ends. Full variable domain (remainder filled in from reference TRBV5-4 and TRBJ1-4): ETGVTQSPTHLIKTRGQQVTLRCSSQSGHNTVSWYQQALGQGPQFIFQYYREEENGRGNFPPRFSGLQFPNYSSELNVNALELDDSALYLCASSSTGPGGKLFFGSGTQLSVL.

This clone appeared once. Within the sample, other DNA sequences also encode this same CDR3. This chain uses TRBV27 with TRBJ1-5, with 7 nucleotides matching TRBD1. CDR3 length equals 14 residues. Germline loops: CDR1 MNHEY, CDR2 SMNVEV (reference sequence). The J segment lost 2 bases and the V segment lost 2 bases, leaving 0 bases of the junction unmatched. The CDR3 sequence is CASSLDRGNQPQHF. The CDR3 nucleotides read TGTGCCAGCAGTTTAGACAGGGGCAATCAGCCCCAGCATTTT.

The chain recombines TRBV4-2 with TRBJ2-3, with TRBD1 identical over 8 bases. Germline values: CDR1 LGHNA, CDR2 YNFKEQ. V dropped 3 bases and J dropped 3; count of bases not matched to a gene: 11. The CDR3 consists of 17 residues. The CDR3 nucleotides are TGTGCCAGCAGCCATCGCAGTGGACAGGGAGCGACAGATACGCAGTATTTT. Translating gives CASSHRSGQGATDTQYF.

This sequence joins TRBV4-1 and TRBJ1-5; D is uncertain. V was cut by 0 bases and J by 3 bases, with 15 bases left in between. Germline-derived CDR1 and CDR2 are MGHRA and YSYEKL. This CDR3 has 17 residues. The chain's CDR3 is CASSQDPRRSANQPQHF. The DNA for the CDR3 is TGCGCCAGCAGCCAAGATCCGAGGAGGTCGGCCAATCAGCCCCAGCATTTT.

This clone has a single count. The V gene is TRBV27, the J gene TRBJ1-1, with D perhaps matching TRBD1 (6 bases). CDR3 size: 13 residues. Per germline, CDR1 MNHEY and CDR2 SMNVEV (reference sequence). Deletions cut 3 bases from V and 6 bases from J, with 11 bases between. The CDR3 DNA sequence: TGTGCCAGCAGTTTGGGGGGGCGGTCTGAAGCTTTCTTT. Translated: CASSLGGRSEAFF.

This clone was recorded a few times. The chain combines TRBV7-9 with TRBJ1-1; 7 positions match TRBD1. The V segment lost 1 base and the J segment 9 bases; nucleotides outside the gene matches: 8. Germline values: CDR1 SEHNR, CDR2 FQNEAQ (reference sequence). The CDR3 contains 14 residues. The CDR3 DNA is TGTGCCAGCAGCTTAGTCGGGACAGTCAGAAAAGCTTTCTTT. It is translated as CASSLVGTVRKAFF.

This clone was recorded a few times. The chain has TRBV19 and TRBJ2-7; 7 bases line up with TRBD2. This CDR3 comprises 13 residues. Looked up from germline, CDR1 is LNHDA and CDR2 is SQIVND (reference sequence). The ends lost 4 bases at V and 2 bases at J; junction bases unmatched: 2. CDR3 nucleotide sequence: TGTGCCAGTAGTACTCGGGAGGCCTACGAGCAGTACTTC. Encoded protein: CASSTREAYEQYF.

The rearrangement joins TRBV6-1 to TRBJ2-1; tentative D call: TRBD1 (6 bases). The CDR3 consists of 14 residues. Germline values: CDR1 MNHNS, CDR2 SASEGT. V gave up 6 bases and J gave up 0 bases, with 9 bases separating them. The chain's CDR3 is CASSRDTSYNEQFF. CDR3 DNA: TGTGCCAGCAGCCGGGACACCTCCTACAATGAGCAGTTCTTC.

The CDR3 nucleotides read TGCGCCAGCAGCTTGGTTACAGGGGATGCTGGCTACACCTTC. This sequence encodes CASSLVTGDAGYTF. The chain recombines TRBV5-1 with TRBJ1-2; 7 nucleotides align to TRBD1. This CDR3 is 14 amino acids long. Germline loops: CDR1 SGHRS, CDR2 YFSETQ. V lost 0 bases to trimming and J lost 7 bases; unmatched junction nucleotides: 6.